The 28 T cell receptor beta chains in this list originate from one sample, sequenced in a study of blood T cell repertoires in COVID-19. The data were produced by immunoSEQ multiplex PCR, yet TCRdb's version contains in-frame clones alone and is incomplete. The data show around 300,000 clones, 85% seen once. Sequencing was done on a sample of PBMCs or T cells enriched from blood (not recorded which). These receptors all come from a woman aged 45-65 years who had recovered from COVID-19.

This clone appeared a few times. The chain combines TRBV9 with TRBJ2-3, with D unresolved. Germline loops: CDR1 SGDLS, CDR2 YYNGEE. There are 14 residues in the CDR3. Trimming took off 7 bases at V and 5 bases at J, with 17 bases between the two ends. The CDR3 loop reads CASGLGQSVDTQYF. CDR3 DNA sequence: TGTGCCAGCGGCCTTGGGCAGTCGGTAGATACGCAGTATTTT. Combining the CDR3 with reference TRBV9 and TRBJ2-3 gives the whole variable domain DSGVTQTPKHLITATGQRVTLRCSPRSGDLSVYWYQQSLDQGLQFLIQYYNGEERAKGNILERFSAQQFPDLHSELNLSSLELGDSALYFCASGLGQSVDTQYFGPGTRLTVL.

The rearrangement uses TRBV11-3 and TRBJ2-1; 7 bases fit TRBD1. Per the germline V gene, CDR1 is SGHNT and CDR2 is YENEEA. V trimming: 1 base; J trimming: 7 bases; junction bases outside the gene matches: 10. This CDR3 spans 16 amino acids. In nucleotides, the CDR3 is TGTGCCAGCAGCTTAGGAGCGCAGGGGGTGTATAATGAGCAGTTCTTC. Its translation is CASSLGAQGVYNEQFF.

The CDR3 sequence: CASSYQGMKNTEAFF. CDR3 in DNA: TGTGCCAGCAGTTACCAGGGGATGAAGAACACTGAAGCTTTCTTT. The rearrangement joins TRBV6-5 to TRBJ1-1; D is possibly TRBD1 (6 bases). Between the trimmed V and J ends, which lost 2 bases and 1 base, there was a span of 11 bases. Germline loops: CDR1 MNHEY, CDR2 SVGAGI. The CDR3 runs to 15 residues.

With regard to this clone: The junction and the germline gene differ at one end; a read error may be behind it. This chain connects TRBV28 to TRBJ2-7; 10 bases line up with TRBD1. From germline, CDR1 is MDHEN and CDR2 SYDVKM. The CDR3 sequence is 12 residues long. This CDR3 reads CASSLSTGGGDF. CDR3 DNA: TGTGCCAGCAGTTTGTCGACAGGGGGCGGGGACTTC.

This clone appeared a few times. This chain links TRBV7-2 with TRBJ1-1; TRBD1 agrees at 8 bases. J was trimmed by 0 bases and V by 5 bases; bases with no gene match: 5. Looked up from germline, CDR1 is SGHTA and CDR2 is FQGNSA. The CDR3 runs 15 residues. DNA for the CDR3: TGTGCCAGCAGCCAACGACAGGGGATGAACACTGAAGCTTTCTTT. Translating it yields CASSQRQGMNTEAFF.

The chain links TRBV18 to TRBJ2-5; D call uncertain. This CDR3 contains 13 residues. With 5 bases removed from V and 2 bases from J, the gap between germline ends came to 9 bases. In germline, CDR1 is KGHSH, CDR2 LQKENI. The CDR3 coding sequence is TGTGCCAGCTCAGCAACAAGACAAGAGACCCAGTACTTC. Protein sequence: CASSATRQETQYF.

About this clone: This sample includes further DNA sequences coding for the same CDR3. CDR3 amino acids: CASSISRGTDTQYF. The CDR3 nucleotides are TGTGCCAGTAGTATTTCACGGGGCACAGATACGCAGTATTTT. The V and J genes are TRBV19 and TRBJ2-3; the D is unclear. This CDR3 is built from 14 residues. The V and J ends lost 3 bases and 1 base respectively, with 8 bases between them. The germline CDR1 and CDR2 sequences are LNHDA and SQIVND (reference sequence).

This clone was seen a few times. This chain joins TRBV5-1 and TRBJ2-1; maybe TRBD2 (6 bases). V shed 4 bases and J shed 3 bases, with 17 bases lying between them. The CDR3 is 16 residues long. CDR1 and CDR2 from the germline V gene are SGHRS and YFSETQ. The CDR3 reads CASSLYGAGGYNEQFF. Written as DNA, the CDR3 is TGCGCCAGCAGCCTTTACGGGGCCGGGGGCTACAATGAGCAGTTCTTC.

The DNA for the CDR3 is TGTGCCAGCAGCTTGGGGCCCCGGGACAATCTAGACGAGCAGTACTTC. It specifies CASSLGPRDNLDEQYF. The rearrangement links TRBV11-3 to TRBJ2-7; D might be TRBD1 (6 bases). Germline V gene data show CDR1 as SGHNT and CDR2 as YENEEA. This CDR3 has 16 amino acids. V was cut by 3 bases and J by 5 bases, with 20 bases left in between.

This clone was detected only a few times. The rearrangement uses TRBV6-6 and TRBJ2-1; 7 nucleotides align to TRBD2. The CDR3 runs to 13 residues. CDR1 is MNHNY and CDR2 is SVGAGI in the germline V gene (reference sequence). The V and J ends lost 9 bases and 1 base, in that order; junction bases with no gene match: 3. The CDR3 DNA sequence: TGTGCCAGTCAGCGGGATTCCTACAATGAGCAGTTCTTC. It translates to CASQRDSYNEQFF.

This sequence joins TRBV6-5 and TRBJ1-2; 8 bases align to TRBD1. V shed 6 bases and J 3 bases; nucleotides not matched to a gene: 9. The CDR3 sequence is 15 residues long. CDR1 is MNHEY, CDR2 SVGAGI, per germline. CDR3 in amino acids: CASSAEDRAYYGYTF. In DNA form, the CDR3 reads TGTGCCAGCAGCGCCGAGGACAGGGCTTACTATGGCTACACCTTC.

The chain uses TRBV7-8 and TRBJ2-3; D is ambiguous. V lost 5 bases, J lost 5 bases, and 17 bases lay in between. This CDR3 has 15 residues. Germline V gene lookup returns CDR1 SGHVS and CDR2 FQNEAQ. The CDR3 is CASSHLEVSGDTQYF. CDR3 sequence (DNA): TGTGCCAGCAGCCACCTCGAGGTATCCGGAGATACGCAGTATTTT.

V and J are TRBV20-1 and TRBJ2-6, with D possibly TRBD2 on 5 matching bases. The ends were cut back, 3 bases at V and 0 bases at J, with 18 bases in the middle. Germline loops: CDR1 DFQATT, CDR2 SNEGSKA (reference sequence). CDR3 size: 18 residues. CDR3 protein: CSASWVRAVDSGANVLTF. The CDR3 bases are TGCAGTGCTAGTTGGGTGCGGGCCGTAGACTCTGGGGCCAACGTCCTGACTTTC.

The V call is TRBV30, the J call TRBJ1-4; D is ambiguous. V was clipped by 2 bases and J by 0 bases, with 13 bases between them. Germline V gene sequence: CDR1 GTSNPN, CDR2 SVGIG (reference sequence). The CDR3 length is 16 residues. The CDR3 DNA is TGTGCCTGGAGTCGAGGGAGCCAGGCAACTAATGAAAAACTGTTTTTT. Translating it yields CAWSRGSQATNEKLFF.

The V gene is TRBV7-9, the J gene TRBJ1-1; 8 bases are a match to TRBD1. The V gene's germline CDR1 is SEHNR and CDR2 FQNEAQ (reference sequence). The CDR3 totals 16 residues. V gave up 4 bases and J gave up 1 base; unmatched junction bases: 8. The CDR3 here is CASSSLRTGTNTEAFF. In DNA, the CDR3 is TGTGCCAGCAGCTCACTCCGGACAGGGACGAACACTGAAGCTTTCTTT.

This chain joins TRBV7-6 and TRBJ1-2; D uncertain. The germline V gene encodes CDR1 SGHVS and CDR2 FNYEAQ. The V and J ends lost 2 bases and 7 bases respectively, with 17 bases between them. The CDR3 is made up of 15 amino acids. The CDR3 loop is CASSLSSWQVGGYTF. CDR3 DNA: TGTGCCAGCAGCTTAAGTAGTTGGCAGGTTGGTGGCTACACCTTC.

This CDR3 is CASSGYWTGGRDTQYF. The CDR3, as DNA: TGTGCCAGCAGTGGATACTGGACGGGAGGGAGAGATACGCAGTATTTT. The V and J genes are TRBV6-1 and TRBJ2-3, with 8 bases lining up with TRBD2. Trimming took 4 bases from V and 5 from J; bases not matched to a gene: 11. Germline CDR1 is MNHNS and CDR2 is SASEGT. This CDR3 contains 16 residues.

The chain links TRBV7-9 to TRBJ2-5; 7 bases fit TRBD1. This CDR3 has 14 amino acids. The germline gives CDR1 SEHNR, CDR2 FQNEAQ (reference sequence). V shed 5 bases and J 1 base; nucleotides not matched to a gene: 4. CDR3 coding DNA: TGTGCCAGCAGCCTAACAGGGGCCCAAGAGACCCAGTACTTC. Translated: CASSLTGAQETQYF.

The chain joins TRBV18 to TRBJ2-7; TRBD2 matches at 8 bases. The V segment lost 1 base and the J segment 4 bases; nucleotides outside the gene matches: 6. CDR1 and CDR2 from the germline V gene are KGHSH and LQKENI. This CDR3 has 15 residues. CDR3 coding DNA: TGTGCCAGCTCACCACTCAGCGGGAGCGAATACGAGCAGTACTTC. Protein: CASSPLSGSEYEQYF.

The chain is built from TRBV6-5 and TRBJ2-7, with 7 positions matching TRBD2. Germline assignment: CDR1 MNHEY and CDR2 SVGAGI. This CDR3 has 14 residues. Trimming cost V 9 bases and J 0 bases; bases outside gene matches: 8. The CDR3: CASRSGKSSYEQYF. The CDR3 DNA reads as TGTGCCAGTAGGAGCGGGAAGAGCTCCTACGAGCAGTACTTC.

This clone was picked up one time. V usage is TRBV29-1 and J usage is TRBJ2-1; 8 nucleotides agree with TRBD2. Per the germline V gene, CDR1 is SQVTM and CDR2 is ANQGSEA. V lost 4 bases and J lost 3; bases outside the gene matches: 8. This CDR3 comprises 15 residues. In DNA form, the CDR3 reads TGCAGCGTTGGCCTCAGCGGGGGCCACTACAATGAGCAGTTCTTC. This codes for CSVGLSGGHYNEQFF.

This chain joins TRBV7-3 and TRBJ2-5; D remains ambiguous. Germline CDR1 reads SGHTA; CDR2 reads FQGTGA. V lost 5 bases and J 2 bases, leaving 12 bases between the germline ends. This CDR3 region has 14 residues. DNA of the CDR3: TGTGCCAGCAGCCGAAGCCCGACACAAGAGACCCAGTACTTC. Translation gives CASSRSPTQETQYF.

This rearrangement joins TRBV11-2 to TRBJ2-1, with 8 bases matching TRBD2. After removal of 5 bases from V and 5 bases from J, the junction contained 8 bases not matched to a gene. The CDR3 spans 15 residues. CDR1 SGHAT and CDR2 FQNNGV come from the germline V gene. CDR3 sequence reads: CASSPPSGGHNEQFF. CDR3 nucleotides: TGTGCCAGCAGCCCCCCCAGCGGGGGCCACAATGAGCAGTTCTTC.

The chain carries TRBV3-1 (or the pseudogene TRBV3-2) and TRBJ2-7, with a tentative D call TRBD1 (10 bases). Germline CDR1 reads LGHDT; CDR2 reads YNNKEL (reference sequence). The germline V and J ends were trimmed by 4 bases and 5 bases, with 18 bases remaining between them. This CDR3 is 15 amino acids long. The CDR3 loop is CASSPSGTGAHEQYF. CDR3 coding DNA: TGTGCCAGCAGCCCTAGCGGGACAGGGGCCCACGAGCAGTACTTC.

This clone has only one observation. J is TRBJ2-6 and V is TRBV19; D is ambiguous. V was shortened by 6 bases and J by 4 bases, with 13 bases between the two germline ends. Germline V gene sequence: CDR1 LNHDA, CDR2 SQIVND (reference sequence). There are 15 residues in the CDR3. The CDR3 nucleotides read TGTGCCAGTAGCTCCCCGGCGAGGGGGGCCAACGTCCTGACTTTC. This codes for CASSSPARGANVLTF. Looking up the rest from reference TRBV19 and TRBJ2-6 gives the full variable domain: DGGITQSPKYLFRKEGQNVTLSCEQNLNHDAMYWYRQDPGQGLRLIYYSQIVNDFQKGDIAEGYSVSREKKESFPLTVTSAQKNPTAFYLCASSSPARGANVLTFGAGSRLTVL.

The rearrangement uses TRBV19 and TRBJ2-2, with a tentative D call TRBD1 (6 bases). The CDR3 totals 15 residues. Trimming removed 4 bases from V and 5 bases from J, with 14 bases in between. Germline-derived CDR1 and CDR2 are LNHDA and SQIVND (reference sequence). Written as DNA, the CDR3 is TGTGCCAGTAGTACCCACCCGGACAGAACCGGGGAGCTGTTTTTT. Encoded protein: CASSTHPDRTGELFF.

This rearrangement joins TRBV24-1 to TRBJ2-1; D is ambiguous. Trimming stripped 2 bases from V and 0 bases from J, with 10 bases between. The CDR3 loop spans 16 amino acids. CDR1 is KGHDR, CDR2 SFDVKD, per germline. The CDR3 is CATSDSRESSYNEQFF. The CDR3 nucleotides read TGTGCCACCAGTGATTCCCGTGAGAGCTCCTACAATGAGCAGTTCTTC.

The J gene is TRBJ2-1, the V gene TRBV2, with 7 bases lining up with TRBD1. The CDR3 is 16 residues long. Germline CDR1 SNHLY, CDR2 FYNNEI. Unmatched junction bases numbered 16, after V lost 6 bases and J lost 8 bases. CDR3 DNA sequence: TGTGCCAGCAGGACCCTCGGGACAGAGAGGAGTGATGAGCAGTTCTTC. It yields the protein CASRTLGTERSDEQFF.